This TCR beta chain was captured by sequencing in a study of beta chain features in type 1 diabetes. Since all of the isolated RNA was reverse transcribed, expressed TCRB transcripts were what got sequenced. The table came from immunoSEQ multiplex PCR; TCRdb's copy has only in-frame clones and leaves some out. Here the sample spans roughly 400,000 clones, about 15% being singletons. This CDR3 has 13 amino acids. Germline V gives CDR1 SQVTM, CDR2 ANQGSEA. J gave up 8 bases and V 6 bases, and 6 bases lay outside the gene matches. V is TRBV29-1 and J is TRBJ1-4; 10 bases line up with TRBD1. Sample: naive CD4+ T cells from blood. The sequence derives from a young woman in good health. DNA for the CDR3: TGCAGCGTCTCGACAGGGGGCGACGAAAAACTGTTTTTT. Residues: CSVSTGGDEKLFF.